A single sample is the source of the 12 T cell receptor beta chains below, sequenced in a study of regulatory T cells in long-lasting Graves disease. To make TCR beta libraries, researchers used iRepertoire HTBI primers and Arm-PCR of CDR3 regions. TCRdb re-called the multiplex PCR reads through MiXCR, storing one row per CDR3 protein. The data hold fewer than 350,000 distinct CDR3 sequences, with 18% observed a single time. Time point of the sample: newly diagnosed GD, antithyroid drugs for less than 3 months. Researchers made the TCR library from RNA that was extracted from PBMCs. This specimen was peripheral blood mononuclear cells (PBMCs), taken at new diagnosis, from a patient treated with antithyroid drugs. All receptors come from a female donor with Graves disease.

The chain employs TRBV6-5 and TRBJ2-7; 7 bases match TRBD1. Germline CDR1 reads MNHEY; CDR2 reads SVGAGI. The CDR3 extends over 15 amino acids. The V segment lost 0 bases and the J segment 2 bases; nucleotides outside the gene matches: 4. The CDR3 loop reads CASSYSSGTAYEQYF. In DNA form, the CDR3 reads TGTGCCAGCAGTTACTCGTCCGGGACAGCCTACGAGCAGTACTTC.

This clonotype was seen ten or more times. The rearrangement joins TRBV7-9 to TRBJ2-1, with D unclear. This CDR3 is 11 amino acids long. V shed 3 bases and J shed 9 bases, with 6 bases lying between them. Germline CDR1 is SEHNR and CDR2 is FQNEAQ (reference sequence). As DNA, the CDR3 is TGTGCCAGCAGCTTTGCAGCTGAGCAGTTCTTC. Protein: CASSFAAEQFF. Full variable domain (missing parts from reference TRBV7-9 and TRBJ2-1): DTGVSQNPRHKITKRGQNVTFRCDPISEHNRLYWYRQTLGQGPEFLTYFQNEAQLEKSRLLSDRFSAERPKGSFSTLEIQRTEQGDSAMYLCASSFAAEQFFGPGTRLTVL.

About this clonotype itself: This may stem from a read error, because a much larger clone lies one nucleotide away. The chain links TRBV6-5 to TRBJ2-3, with D perhaps TRBD1 or TRBD2 (5 bases each). This CDR3 comprises 14 residues. Germline CDR1 reads MNHEY; CDR2 reads SVGAGI. DNA of the CDR3: TGTGCCAGCGGTTACTCCCCGAGGGGAGATACGCAGTATTTT. It codes for CASGYSPRGDTQYF.

Worth noting for this clonotype: A clone one base away is much larger, so this may be a read error. The CDR3 ends on some other residue instead of the conserved phenylalanine or tryptophan, so this is likely a read error. CDR3 nucleotide sequence: TGTGCCAGCAGTTTACTAAGCCCCGGGGAGCTGTTTTCT. Amino acid sequence: CASSLLSPGELFS. The genes are TRBV28 and TRBJ2-2, with unresolved D. This CDR3 region has 13 residues. Trimming took off 2 bases at V and 6 bases at J, with 7 bases between the two ends. The V gene's germline CDR1 is MDHEN and CDR2 SYDVKM.

This clonotype was observed a handful of times. This chain links TRBV18 with TRBJ2-7; D might be TRBD2 (6 bases). The CDR3 has 15 residues. Germline-derived CDR1 and CDR2 are KGHSH and LQKENI. Trimming took 0 bases from V and 1 from J, leaving 10 bases between them. CDR3 sequence: CASSPPRDSSYEQYF. The CDR3 nucleotides are TGTGCCAGCTCACCACCGCGGGACTCTTCCTACGAGCAGTACTTC. The variable domain in full, completed from reference TRBV18 and TRBJ2-7, reads NAGVMQNPRHLVRRRGQEARLRCSPMKGHSHVYWYRQLPEEGLKFMVYLQKENIIDESGMPKERFSAEFPKEGPSILRIQQVVRGDSAAYFCASSPPRDSSYEQYFGPGTRLTVT.

This clonotype was counted many times. The chain has TRBV28 and TRBJ2-2; D might be TRBD1 (6 bases). Germline CDR1 is MDHEN and CDR2 is SYDVKM. This CDR3 contains 15 residues. V lost 5 bases, J lost 2 bases, and 12 bases lay in between. CDR3 DNA: TGTGCCAGCAGTGCATCAGGGGCCAACACCGGGGAGCTGTTTTTT. Its translation: CASSASGANTGELFF. Variable domain in full (rest from reference TRBV28 and TRBJ2-2): DVKVTQSSRYLVKRTGEKVFLECVQDMDHENMFWYRQDPGLGLRLIYFSYDVKMKEKGDIPEGYSVSREKKERFSLILESASTNQTSMYLCASSASGANTGELFFGEGSRLTVL.

There are a few counts of this clonotype. A read error may be the cause here, since a much bigger clone is one base away. The DNA is omitted, as the CDR3 cannot be located on it reliably, and the CDR3 follows TCRdb's listing. This sequence joins TRBV12-3 or TRBV12-4 and TRBJ1-3; the table assigns TRBD1, which was not confirmed against the DNA. Ends included, the CDR3 has 17 residues. The CDR3 sequence is CASRVGTGTSSGNTIHF.

On this clonotype: A single base is all that separates this from a far larger clone, so a read error is likely. The chain couples TRBV6-9 to TRBJ2-7, with TRBD2 matching over 9 bases. CDR1 and CDR2 (germline): MNHGY, SVAAGI. The CDR3 has 15 amino acids. The CDR3 is CARSYMASGIYEQYF. The CDR3 nucleotides are TGTGCCAGAAGTTATATGGCTAGCGGGATCTACGAGCAGTACTTC.

This clonotype appeared a few times. A much larger clone is a single base away; this may be a read error. CDR3 sequence (DNA): TGTGCCTGGTGTGTATCTAGGACTGAAGCTTTCTTT. This translates into CAWCVSRTEAFF. The chain recombines TRBV30 with TRBJ1-1; no clear D gene. CDR1 is GTSNPN and CDR2 is SVGIG in the germline V gene (reference sequence). The CDR3 is 12 residues long.

This clonotype was found a few times. The chain combines TRBV6-1 with TRBJ2-1, with 8 bases that match TRBD2. The CDR3 has 15 amino acids. V trimming: 5 bases; J trimming: 0 bases; junction bases outside the gene matches: 3. CDR1 MNHNS and CDR2 SASEGT come from the germline V gene. The CDR3, as DNA: TGTGCCAGCAGTCTGACTAGCGACTCCTACAATGAGCAGTTCTTC. Its translation: CASSLTSDSYNEQFF.

This chain connects TRBV6-1 to TRBJ1-3; maybe TRBD1 (5 bases). There are 14 residues in the CDR3. CDR1 and CDR2 from the germline V gene are MNHNS and SASEGT. Between the trimmed V and J ends, which lost 7 bases and 0 bases, there was a span of 10 bases. In nucleotides, the CDR3 is TGTGCCAGCACCTCAGGGTCCTCTGGAAACACCATATATTTT. This encodes CASTSGSSGNTIYF.

Only a few counts were recorded for this clonotype. This chain joins TRBV18 and TRBJ2-7, with 7 bases that match TRBD1. Trimming at V came to 6 bases and at J to 3 bases, leaving 11 bases not matched to a gene. The CDR3 loop spans 15 amino acids. In germline, CDR1 is KGHSH, CDR2 LQKENI. CDR3 DNA sequence: TGTGCCAGCTCCCCCAGCCCGGACAGGATCTACGAGCAGTACTTC. Its protein product is CASSPSPDRIYEQYF.